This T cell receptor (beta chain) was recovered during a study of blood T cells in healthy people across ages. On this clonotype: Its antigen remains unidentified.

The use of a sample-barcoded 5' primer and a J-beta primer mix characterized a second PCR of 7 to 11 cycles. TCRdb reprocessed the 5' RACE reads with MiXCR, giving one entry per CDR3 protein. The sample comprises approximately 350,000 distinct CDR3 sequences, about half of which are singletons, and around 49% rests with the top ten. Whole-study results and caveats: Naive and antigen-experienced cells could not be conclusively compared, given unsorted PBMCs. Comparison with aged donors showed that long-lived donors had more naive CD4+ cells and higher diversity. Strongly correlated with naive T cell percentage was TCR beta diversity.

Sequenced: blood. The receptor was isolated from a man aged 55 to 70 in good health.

The CDR3, as DNA: TGCGCCAGCAGCTTGGGAGCTTTGAACACAGATACGCAGTATTTT. As protein: CASSLGALNTDTQYF. V and J are TRBV5-1 and TRBJ2-3; D gene ambiguous. Germline V gene data show CDR1 as SGHRS and CDR2 as YFSETQ. The CDR3 has 15 amino acids. V was cut by 0 bases and J by 2 bases, with 10 bases left in between.